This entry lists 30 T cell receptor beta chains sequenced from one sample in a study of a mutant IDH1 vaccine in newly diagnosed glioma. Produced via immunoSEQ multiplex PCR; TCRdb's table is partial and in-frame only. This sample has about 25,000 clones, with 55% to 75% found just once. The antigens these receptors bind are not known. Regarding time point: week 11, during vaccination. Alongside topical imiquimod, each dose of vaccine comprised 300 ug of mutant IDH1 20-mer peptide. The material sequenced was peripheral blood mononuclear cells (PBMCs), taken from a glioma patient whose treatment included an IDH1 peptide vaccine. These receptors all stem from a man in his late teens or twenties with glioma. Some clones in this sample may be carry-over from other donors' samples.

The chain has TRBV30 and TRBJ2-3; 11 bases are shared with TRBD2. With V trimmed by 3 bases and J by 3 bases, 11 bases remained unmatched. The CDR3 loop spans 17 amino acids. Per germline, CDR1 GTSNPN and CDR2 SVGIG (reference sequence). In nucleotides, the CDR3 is TGTGCCTGGAGGGTAGCGGGAGGGCCTAGTTTGACAGATACGCAGTATTTT. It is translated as CAWRVAGGPSLTDTQYF.

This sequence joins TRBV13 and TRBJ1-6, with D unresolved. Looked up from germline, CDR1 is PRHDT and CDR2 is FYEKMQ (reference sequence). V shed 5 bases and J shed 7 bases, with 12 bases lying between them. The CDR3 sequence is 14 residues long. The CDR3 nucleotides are TGTGCCAGCAGCCCCTTTCTGCCCAATTCACCCCTCCACTTT. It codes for CASSPFLPNSPLHF. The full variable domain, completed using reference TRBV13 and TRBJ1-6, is AAGVIQSPRHLIKEKRETATLKCYPIPRHDTVYWYQQGPGQDPQFLISFYEKMQSDKGSIPDRFSAQQFSDYHSELNMSSLELGDSALYFCASSPFLPNSPLHFGNGTRLTVT.

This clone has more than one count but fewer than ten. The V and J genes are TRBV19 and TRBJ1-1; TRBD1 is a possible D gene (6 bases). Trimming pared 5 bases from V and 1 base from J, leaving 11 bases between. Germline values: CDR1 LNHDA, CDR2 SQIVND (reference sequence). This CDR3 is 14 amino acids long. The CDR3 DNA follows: TGTGCCAGTAGTTTACAGGGAGGGAACACTGAAGCTTTCTTT. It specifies CASSLQGGNTEAFF.

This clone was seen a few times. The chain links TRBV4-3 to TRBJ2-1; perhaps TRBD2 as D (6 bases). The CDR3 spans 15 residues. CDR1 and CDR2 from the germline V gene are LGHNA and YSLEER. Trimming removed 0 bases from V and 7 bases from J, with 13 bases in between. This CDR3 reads CASSQDRGLGNEQFF. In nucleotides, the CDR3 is TGCGCCAGCAGCCAAGATCGGGGACTCGGGAATGAGCAGTTCTTC.

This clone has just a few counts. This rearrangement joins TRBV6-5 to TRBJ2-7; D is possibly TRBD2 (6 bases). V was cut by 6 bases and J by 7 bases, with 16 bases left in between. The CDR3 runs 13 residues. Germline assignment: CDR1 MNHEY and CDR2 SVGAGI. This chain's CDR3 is CASSSLSGGEQYF. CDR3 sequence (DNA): TGTGCCAGCAGCTCCTTATCCGGGGGTGAGCAGTACTTC.

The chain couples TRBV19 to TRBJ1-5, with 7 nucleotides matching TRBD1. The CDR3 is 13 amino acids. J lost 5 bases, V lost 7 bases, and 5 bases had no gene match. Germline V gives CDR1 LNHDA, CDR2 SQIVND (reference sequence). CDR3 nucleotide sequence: TGTGCCAGTACTGGGACAGTTGATCAGCCCCAGCATTTT. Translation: CASTGTVDQPQHF. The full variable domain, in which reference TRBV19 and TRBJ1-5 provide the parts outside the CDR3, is DGGITQSPKYLFRKEGQNVTLSCEQNLNHDAMYWYRQDPGQGLRLIYYSQIVNDFQKGDIAEGYSVSREKKESFPLTVTSAQKNPTAFYLCASTGTVDQPQHFGDGTRLSIL.

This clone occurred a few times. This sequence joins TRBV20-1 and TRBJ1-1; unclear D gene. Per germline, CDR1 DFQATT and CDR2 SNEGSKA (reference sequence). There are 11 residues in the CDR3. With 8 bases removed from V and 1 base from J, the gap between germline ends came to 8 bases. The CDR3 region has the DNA TGCAGTATCCCGGCGAACACTGAAGCTTTCTTT. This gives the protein CSIPANTEAFF.

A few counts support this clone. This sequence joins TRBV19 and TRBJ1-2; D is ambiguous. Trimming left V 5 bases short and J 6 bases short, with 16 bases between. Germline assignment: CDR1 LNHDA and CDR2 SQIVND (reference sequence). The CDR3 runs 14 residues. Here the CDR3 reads CASSAPGPSNGYTF. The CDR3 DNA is TGTGCCAGTAGTGCTCCCGGGCCGAGCAATGGCTACACCTTC.

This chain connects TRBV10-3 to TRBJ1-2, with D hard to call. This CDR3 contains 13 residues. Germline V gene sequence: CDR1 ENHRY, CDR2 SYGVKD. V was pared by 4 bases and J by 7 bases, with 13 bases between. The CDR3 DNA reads TGTGCCATCAGTGGAAATAGGGAATTTGGCTACACCTTC. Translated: CAISGNREFGYTF.

CDR3 nucleotide sequence: TGCGCCAGCAGCCAAGAACCGGGCCGACAGGGGTTGGATTCACCCCTCCACTTT. Translating gives CASSQEPGRQGLDSPLHF. This chain uses TRBV4-3 with TRBJ1-6; 8 bases are a match to TRBD1. V dropped 0 bases and J dropped 8; count of bases not matched to a gene: 12. The CDR3 is 18 residues long. The germline CDR1 and CDR2 sequences are LGHNA and YSLEER.

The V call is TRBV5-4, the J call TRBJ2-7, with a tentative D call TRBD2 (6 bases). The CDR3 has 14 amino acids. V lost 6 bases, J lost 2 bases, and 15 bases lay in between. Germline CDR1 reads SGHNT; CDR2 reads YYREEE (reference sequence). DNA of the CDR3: TGTGCCAGCACGGCGGGACTTGGGGCCTACGAGCAGTACTTC. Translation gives CASTAGLGAYEQYF. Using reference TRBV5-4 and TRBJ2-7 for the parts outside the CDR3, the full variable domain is ETGVTQSPTHLIKTRGQQVTLRCSSQSGHNTVSWYQQALGQGPQFIFQYYREEENGRGNFPPRFSGLQFPNYSSELNVNALELDDSALYLCASTAGLGAYEQYFGPGTRLTVT.

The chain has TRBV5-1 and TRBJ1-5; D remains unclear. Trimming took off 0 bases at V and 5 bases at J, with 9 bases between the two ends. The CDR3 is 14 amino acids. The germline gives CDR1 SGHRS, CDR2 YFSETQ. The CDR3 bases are TGCGCCAGCAGCTTGGGGACGGGTGATCAGCCCCAGCATTTT. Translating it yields CASSLGTGDQPQHF.

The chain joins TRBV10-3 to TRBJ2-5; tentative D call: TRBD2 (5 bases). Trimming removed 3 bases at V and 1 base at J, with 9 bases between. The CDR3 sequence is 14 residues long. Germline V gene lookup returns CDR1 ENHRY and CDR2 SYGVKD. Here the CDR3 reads CAISDGLIQETQYF. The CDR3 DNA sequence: TGTGCCATCAGTGATGGACTGATCCAAGAGACCCAGTACTTC.

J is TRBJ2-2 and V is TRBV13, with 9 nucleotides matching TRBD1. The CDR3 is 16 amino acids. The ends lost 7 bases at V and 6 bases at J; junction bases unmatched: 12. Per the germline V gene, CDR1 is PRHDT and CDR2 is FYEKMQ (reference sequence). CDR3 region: CASTLAGGQGPGELFF. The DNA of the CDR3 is TGTGCCAGCACCCTAGCAGGGGGACAGGGACCCGGGGAGCTGTTTTTT.

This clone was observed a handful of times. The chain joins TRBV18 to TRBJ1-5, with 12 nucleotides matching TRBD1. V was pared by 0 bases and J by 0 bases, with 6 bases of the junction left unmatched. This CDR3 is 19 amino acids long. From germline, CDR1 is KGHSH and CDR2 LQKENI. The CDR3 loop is CASSPPGTGGSYSNQPQHF. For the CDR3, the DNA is TGTGCCAGCTCACCACCTGGGACAGGGGGCAGTTATAGCAATCAGCCCCAGCATTTT.

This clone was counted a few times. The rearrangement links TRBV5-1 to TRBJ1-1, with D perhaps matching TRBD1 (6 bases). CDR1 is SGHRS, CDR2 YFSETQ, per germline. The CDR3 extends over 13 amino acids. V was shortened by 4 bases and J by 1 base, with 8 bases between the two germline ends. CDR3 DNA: TGCGCCAGCAGCCCGGGACAGAACACTGAAGCTTTCTTT. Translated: CASSPGQNTEAFF.

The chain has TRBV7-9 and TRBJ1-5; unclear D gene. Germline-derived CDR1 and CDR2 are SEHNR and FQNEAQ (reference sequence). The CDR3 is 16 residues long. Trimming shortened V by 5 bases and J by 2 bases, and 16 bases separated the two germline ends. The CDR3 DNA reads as TGTGCCAGCAGCCCAAGCCTCGACGGTGGCAATCAGCCCCAGCATTTT. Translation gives CASSPSLDGGNQPQHF.

The CDR3 protein is CASSLLEETAVNTEAFF. Written as DNA, the CDR3 is TGTGCCAGCAGCTTACTAGAAGAGACAGCAGTGAACACTGAAGCTTTCTTT. V and J are TRBV11-2 and TRBJ1-1; tentative D call: TRBD1 (5 bases). Germline V lookup: CDR1 SGHAT, CDR2 FQNNGV. This CDR3 spans 17 amino acids. Deletions cut 2 bases from V and 0 bases from J, with 16 bases between.

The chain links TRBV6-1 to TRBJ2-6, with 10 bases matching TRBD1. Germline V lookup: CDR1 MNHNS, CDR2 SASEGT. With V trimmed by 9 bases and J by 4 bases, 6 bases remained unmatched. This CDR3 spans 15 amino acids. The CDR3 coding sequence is TGTGCCAGTCGGACAGGGGGTTCAGGGGCCAACGTCCTGACTTTC. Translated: CASRTGGSGANVLTF.

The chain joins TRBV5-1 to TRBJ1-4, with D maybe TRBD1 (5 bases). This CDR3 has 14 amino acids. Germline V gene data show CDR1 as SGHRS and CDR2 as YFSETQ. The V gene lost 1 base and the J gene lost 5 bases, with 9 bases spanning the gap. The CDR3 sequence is CASSLSGRNEKLFF. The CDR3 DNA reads TGCGCCAGCAGCTTGTCAGGGCGAAATGAAAAACTGTTTTTT.

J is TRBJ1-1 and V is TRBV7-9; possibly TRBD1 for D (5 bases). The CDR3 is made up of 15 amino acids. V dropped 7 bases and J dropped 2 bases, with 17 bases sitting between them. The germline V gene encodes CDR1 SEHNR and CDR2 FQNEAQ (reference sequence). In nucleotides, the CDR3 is TGTGCCAGCAAGGTATTTGACAGTCTTAACACTGAAGCTTTCTTT. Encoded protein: CASKVFDSLNTEAFF.

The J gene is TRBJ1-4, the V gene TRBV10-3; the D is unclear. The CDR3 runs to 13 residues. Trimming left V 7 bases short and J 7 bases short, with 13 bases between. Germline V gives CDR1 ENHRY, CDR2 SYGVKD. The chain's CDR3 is CAINLFRGEKLFF. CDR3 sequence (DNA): TGTGCCATCAATCTCTTCCGTGGTGAAAAACTGTTTTTT.

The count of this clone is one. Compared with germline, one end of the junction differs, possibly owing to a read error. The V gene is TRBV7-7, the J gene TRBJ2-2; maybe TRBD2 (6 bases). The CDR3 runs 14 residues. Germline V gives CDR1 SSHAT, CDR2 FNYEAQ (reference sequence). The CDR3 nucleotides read TGTGCTAGCAGTTGGGGGGTCAACACCGGGGAGCTGTTTTTT. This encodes CASSWGVNTGELFF. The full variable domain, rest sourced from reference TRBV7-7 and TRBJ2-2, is GAGVSQSPRYKVTKRGQDVTLRCDPISSHATLYWYQQALGQGPEFLTYFNYEAQPDKSGLPSDRFSAERPEGSISTLTIQRTEQRDSAMYRCASSWGVNTGELFFGEGSRLTVL.

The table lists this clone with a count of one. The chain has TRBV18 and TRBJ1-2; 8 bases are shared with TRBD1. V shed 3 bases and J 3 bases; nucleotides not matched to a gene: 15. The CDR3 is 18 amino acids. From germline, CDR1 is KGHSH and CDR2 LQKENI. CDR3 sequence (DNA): TGTGCCAGCTCACCCTTCATTGGACAGGGAACGGGAGACTATGGCTACACCTTC. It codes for CASSPFIGQGTGDYGYTF.

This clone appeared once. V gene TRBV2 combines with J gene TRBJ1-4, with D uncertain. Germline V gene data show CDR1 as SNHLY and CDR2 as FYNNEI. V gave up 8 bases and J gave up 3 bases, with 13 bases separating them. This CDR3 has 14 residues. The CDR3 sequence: CASERVDPNEKLFF. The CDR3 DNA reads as TGTGCCAGCGAACGAGTGGACCCTAATGAAAAACTGTTTTTT.

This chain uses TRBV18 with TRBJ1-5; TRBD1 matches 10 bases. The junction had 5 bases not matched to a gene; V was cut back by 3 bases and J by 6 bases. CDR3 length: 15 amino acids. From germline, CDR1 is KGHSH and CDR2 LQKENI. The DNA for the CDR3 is TGTGCCAGCTCACCGGAGGACAGGGGGAGTCAGCCCCAGCATTTT. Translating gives CASSPEDRGSQPQHF.

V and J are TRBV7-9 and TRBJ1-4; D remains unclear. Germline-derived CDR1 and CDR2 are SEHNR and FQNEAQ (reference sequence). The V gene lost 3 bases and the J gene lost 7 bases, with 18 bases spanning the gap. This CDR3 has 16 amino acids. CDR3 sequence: CASSLYMTAGVEKLFF. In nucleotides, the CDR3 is TGTGCCAGCAGCTTGTATATGACCGCGGGAGTTGAAAAACTGTTTTTT. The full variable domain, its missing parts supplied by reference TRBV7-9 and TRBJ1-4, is DTGVSQNPRHKITKRGQNVTFRCDPISEHNRLYWYRQTLGQGPEFLTYFQNEAQLEKSRLLSDRFSAERPKGSFSTLEIQRTEQGDSAMYLCASSLYMTAGVEKLFFGSGTQLSVL.

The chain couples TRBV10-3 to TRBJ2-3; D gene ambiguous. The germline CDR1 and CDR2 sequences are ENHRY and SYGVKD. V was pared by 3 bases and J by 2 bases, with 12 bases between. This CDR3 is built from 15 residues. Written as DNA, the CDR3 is TGTGCCATCAGTGACGCACTCGAACTCACAGATACGCAGTATTTT. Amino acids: CAISDALELTDTQYF.

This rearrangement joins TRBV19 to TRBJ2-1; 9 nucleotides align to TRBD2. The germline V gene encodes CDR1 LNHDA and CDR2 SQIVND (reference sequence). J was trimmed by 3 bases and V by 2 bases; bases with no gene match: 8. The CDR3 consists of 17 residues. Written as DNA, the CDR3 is TGTGCCAGTAGTATAAGTAGCGGGAGCTCCGGCTACAATGAGCAGTTCTTC. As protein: CASSISSGSSGYNEQFF.

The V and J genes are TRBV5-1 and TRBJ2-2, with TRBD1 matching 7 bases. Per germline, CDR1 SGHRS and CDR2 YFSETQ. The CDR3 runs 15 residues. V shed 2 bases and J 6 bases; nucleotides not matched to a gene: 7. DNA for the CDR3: TGCGCCAGCAGCTTTAGACAGGGTGATGCCGGGGAGCTGTTTTTT. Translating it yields CASSFRQGDAGELFF.